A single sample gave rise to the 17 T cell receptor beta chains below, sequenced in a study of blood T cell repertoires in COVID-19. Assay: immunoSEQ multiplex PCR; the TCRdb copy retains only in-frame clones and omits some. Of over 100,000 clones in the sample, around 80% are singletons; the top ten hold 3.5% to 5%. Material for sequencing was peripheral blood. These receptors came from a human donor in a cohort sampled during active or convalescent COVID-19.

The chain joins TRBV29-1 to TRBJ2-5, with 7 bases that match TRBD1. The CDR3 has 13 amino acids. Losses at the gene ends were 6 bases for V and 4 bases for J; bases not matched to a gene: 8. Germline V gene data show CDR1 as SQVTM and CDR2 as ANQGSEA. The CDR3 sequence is CSVHKGQSETQYF. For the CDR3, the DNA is TGCAGCGTCCATAAGGGACAGTCAGAGACCCAGTACTTC.

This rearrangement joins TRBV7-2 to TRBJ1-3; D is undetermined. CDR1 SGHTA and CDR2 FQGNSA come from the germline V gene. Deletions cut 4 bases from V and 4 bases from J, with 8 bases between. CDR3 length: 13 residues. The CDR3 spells CASSSALGNTIYF. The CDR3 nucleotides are TGTGCCAGCAGCTCAGCGTTAGGAAACACCATATATTTT.

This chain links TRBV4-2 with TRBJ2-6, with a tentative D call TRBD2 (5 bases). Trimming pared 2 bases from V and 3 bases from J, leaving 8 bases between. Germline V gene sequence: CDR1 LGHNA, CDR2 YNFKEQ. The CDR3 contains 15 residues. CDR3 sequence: CASSQIGVGANVLTF. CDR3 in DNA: TGTGCCAGCAGCCAAATCGGGGTTGGGGCCAACGTCCTGACTTTC.

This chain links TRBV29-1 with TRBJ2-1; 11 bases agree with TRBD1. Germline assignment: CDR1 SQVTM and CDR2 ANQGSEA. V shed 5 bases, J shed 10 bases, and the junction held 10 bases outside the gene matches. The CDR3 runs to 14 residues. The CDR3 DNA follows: TGCAGCGTTTCACTTTCCGGGACAGGGGGGGAGCAGTTCTTC. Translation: CSVSLSGTGGEQFF.

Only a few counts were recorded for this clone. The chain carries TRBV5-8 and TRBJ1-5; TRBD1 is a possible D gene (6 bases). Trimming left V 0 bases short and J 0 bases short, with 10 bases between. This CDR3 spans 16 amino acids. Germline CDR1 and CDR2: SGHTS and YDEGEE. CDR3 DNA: TGTGCCAGCAGCTTGGGGGACATGAATAGCAATCAGCCCCAGCATTTT. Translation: CASSLGDMNSNQPQHF.

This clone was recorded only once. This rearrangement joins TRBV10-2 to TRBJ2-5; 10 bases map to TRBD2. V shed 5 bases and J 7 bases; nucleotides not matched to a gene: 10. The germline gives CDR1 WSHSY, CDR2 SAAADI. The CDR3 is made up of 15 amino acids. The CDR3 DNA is TGCGCCAGCAGTAAGGCTAGCGGGGGTCCCGGGACCCAGTACTTC. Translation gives CASSKASGGPGTQYF.

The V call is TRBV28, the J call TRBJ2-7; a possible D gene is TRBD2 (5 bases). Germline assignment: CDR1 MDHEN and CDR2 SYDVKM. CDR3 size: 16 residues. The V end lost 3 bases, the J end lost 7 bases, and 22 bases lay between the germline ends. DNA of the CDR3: TGTGCCAGCAGTTTTGATATTTACAGAGGGCAAGGGGAGCAGTACTTC. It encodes CASSFDIYRGQGEQYF.

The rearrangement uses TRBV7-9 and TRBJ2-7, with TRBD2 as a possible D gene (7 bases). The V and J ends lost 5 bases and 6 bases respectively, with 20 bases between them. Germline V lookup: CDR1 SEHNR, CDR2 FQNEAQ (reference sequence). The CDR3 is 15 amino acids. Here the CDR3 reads CASSSLWGGASEQYF. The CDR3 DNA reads TGTGCCAGCAGCAGTCTGTGGGGGGGGGCTTCCGAGCAGTACTTC.

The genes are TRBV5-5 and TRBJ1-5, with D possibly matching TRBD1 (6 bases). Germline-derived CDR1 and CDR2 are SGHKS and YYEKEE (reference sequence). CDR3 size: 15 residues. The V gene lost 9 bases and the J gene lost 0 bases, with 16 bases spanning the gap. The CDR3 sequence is CATGTTPYSNQPQHF. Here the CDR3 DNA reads TGTGCCACCGGGACAACCCCGTATAGCAATCAGCCCCAGCATTTT.

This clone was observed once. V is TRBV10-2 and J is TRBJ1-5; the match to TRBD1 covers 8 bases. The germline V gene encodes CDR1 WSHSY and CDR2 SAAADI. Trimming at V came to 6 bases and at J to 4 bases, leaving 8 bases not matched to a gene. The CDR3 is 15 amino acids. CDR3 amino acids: CASSSPDRGNQPQHF. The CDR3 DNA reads TGCGCCAGCAGCTCACCCGACAGGGGAAATCAGCCCCAGCATTTT.

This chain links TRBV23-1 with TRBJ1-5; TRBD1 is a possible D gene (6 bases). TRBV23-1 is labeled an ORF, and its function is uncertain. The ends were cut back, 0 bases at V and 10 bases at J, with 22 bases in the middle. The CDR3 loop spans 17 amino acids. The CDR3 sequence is CASSQSAAGEGLDPQHF. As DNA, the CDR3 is TGCGCCAGCAGTCAATCGGCCGCAGGGGAGGGGTTGGACCCCCAGCATTTT.

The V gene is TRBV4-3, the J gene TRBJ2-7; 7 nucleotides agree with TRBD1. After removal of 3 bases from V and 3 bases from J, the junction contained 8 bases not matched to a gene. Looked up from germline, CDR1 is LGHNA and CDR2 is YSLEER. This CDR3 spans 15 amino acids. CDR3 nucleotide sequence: TGCGCCAGCAGCCAGTCCCGGGACAGATACTACGAGCAGTACTTC. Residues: CASSQSRDRYYEQYF.

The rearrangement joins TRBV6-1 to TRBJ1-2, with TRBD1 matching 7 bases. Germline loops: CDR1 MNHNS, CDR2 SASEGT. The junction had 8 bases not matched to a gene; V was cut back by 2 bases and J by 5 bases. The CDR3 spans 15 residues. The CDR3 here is CASSESGRGSYGYTF. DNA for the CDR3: TGTGCCAGCAGTGAATCGGGCAGGGGGTCTTATGGCTACACCTTC.

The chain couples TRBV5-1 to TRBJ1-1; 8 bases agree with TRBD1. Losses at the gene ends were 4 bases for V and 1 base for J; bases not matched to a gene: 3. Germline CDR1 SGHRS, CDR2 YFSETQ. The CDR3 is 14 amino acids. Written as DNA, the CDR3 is TGCGCCAGCAGCCGAGGACAGGGGAACACTGAAGCTTTCTTT. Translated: CASSRGQGNTEAFF.

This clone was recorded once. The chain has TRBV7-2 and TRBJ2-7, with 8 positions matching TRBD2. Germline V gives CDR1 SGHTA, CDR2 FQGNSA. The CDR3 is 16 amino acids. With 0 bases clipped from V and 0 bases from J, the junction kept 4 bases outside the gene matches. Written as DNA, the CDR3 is TGTGCCAGCAGCTTAGCCGGGGGGGTCCGCTCCTACGAGCAGTACTTC. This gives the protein CASSLAGGVRSYEQYF.

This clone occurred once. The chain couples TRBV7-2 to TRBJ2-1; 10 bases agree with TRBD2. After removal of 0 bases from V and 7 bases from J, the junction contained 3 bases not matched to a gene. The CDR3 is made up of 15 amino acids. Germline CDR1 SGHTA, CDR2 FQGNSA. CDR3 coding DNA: TGTGCCAGCAGCTTAGCCCTAGCGGGGGCTAATGAGCAGTTCTTC. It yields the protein CASSLALAGANEQFF. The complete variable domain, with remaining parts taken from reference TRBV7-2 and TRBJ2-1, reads GAGVSQSPSNKVTEKGKDVELRCDPISGHTALYWYRQSLGQGLEFLIYFQGNSAPDKSGLPSDRFSAERTGGSVSTLTIQRTQQEDSAVYLCASSLALAGANEQFFGPGTRLTVL.

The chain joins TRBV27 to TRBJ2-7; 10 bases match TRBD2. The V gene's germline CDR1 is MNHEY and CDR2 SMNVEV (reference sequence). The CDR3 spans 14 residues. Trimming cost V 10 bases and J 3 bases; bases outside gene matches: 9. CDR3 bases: TGTGCCACACGACTAGCGGGCGGTAACTACGAGCAGTACTTC. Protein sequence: CATRLAGGNYEQYF.